Below, 27 T cell receptor beta chains from the same sample are listed, as sequenced in a study of blood T cell repertoires in COVID-19. The table came from immunoSEQ multiplex PCR; TCRdb's copy has only in-frame clones and leaves some out. The sample carries under 80,000 clones, 83% recorded once. The specimen sequenced was peripheral blood. The receptors originated from a woman aged 60-75 years with acute or convalescent COVID-19.

The gene calls are TRBV9 and TRBJ1-1; 7 bases are shared with TRBD1. Per the germline V gene, CDR1 is SGDLS and CDR2 is YYNGEE. J was trimmed by 3 bases and V by 0 bases; bases with no gene match: 8. The CDR3 spans 16 residues. CDR3 in amino acids: CASSVVPGGRDTEAFF. CDR3 coding DNA: TGTGCCAGCAGCGTAGTACCAGGGGGTCGGGACACTGAAGCTTTCTTT.

This chain uses TRBV5-6 with TRBJ1-2, with 7 bases aligning to TRBD1. V gave up 3 bases and J gave up 2 bases; unmatched junction bases: 4. The CDR3 has 14 residues. Germline V gene lookup returns CDR1 SGHDT and CDR2 YYEEEE. As DNA, the CDR3 is TGTGCCAGCAGCTCCCCGGGACAGAACTATGGCTACACCTTC. It is translated as CASSSPGQNYGYTF.

This CDR3 reads CASSFAADGYTF. The CDR3 coding sequence is TGTGCCAGCAGCTTTGCGGCAGACGGCTACACCTTC. The chain combines TRBV7-9 with TRBJ1-2; D not certain. V dropped 3 bases and J dropped 8 bases, with 10 bases sitting between them. CDR3 length: 12 amino acids. The germline V gene has CDR1 SEHNR and CDR2 FQNEAQ (reference sequence).

This chain uses TRBV19 with TRBJ1-1, with 8 bases fitting TRBD1. With 5 bases clipped from V and 7 bases from J, the junction kept 12 bases outside the gene matches. CDR3 length: 15 residues. Germline loops: CDR1 LNHDA, CDR2 SQIVND (reference sequence). CDR3 loop: CASSGRDRKSGEAFF. The CDR3, as DNA: TGTGCCAGTAGTGGCCGGGACAGGAAAAGCGGTGAAGCTTTCTTT.

This chain connects TRBV6-1 to TRBJ2-1; 8 bases fit TRBD1. Germline CDR1 is MNHNS and CDR2 is SASEGT. V was clipped by 4 bases and J by 3 bases; unmatched bases: 8. This CDR3 comprises 16 residues. The DNA of the CDR3 is TGTGCCAGCAGTGGCCGCGGGACAGGTTTCTACAATGAGCAGTTCTTC. It specifies CASSGRGTGFYNEQFF.

The genes are TRBV6-5 and TRBJ1-2, with D perhaps matching TRBD1 (6 bases). The CDR3 consists of 15 residues. The V gene lost 8 bases and the J gene lost 6 bases, with 22 bases spanning the gap. CDR1 and CDR2 from the germline V gene are MNHEY and SVGAGI. The CDR3, as DNA: TGTGCCAGCCGACTCCGGGGAGGGGGGGCGGATGGCTACACCTTC. The encoded protein is CASRLRGGGADGYTF.

The chain recombines TRBV5-1 with TRBJ2-1; 8 nucleotides align to TRBD2. The CDR3 spans 15 residues. V lost 1 base, J lost 6 bases, and 6 bases stayed unmatched. Per the germline V gene, CDR1 is SGHRS and CDR2 is YFSETQ. This chain's CDR3 is CASSLSPGTSNEQFF. CDR3 nucleotide sequence: TGCGCCAGCAGCTTGAGTCCGGGGACTAGCAATGAGCAGTTCTTC.

The V call is TRBV24-1, the J call TRBJ1-2, with 12 bases lining up with TRBD1. The CDR3 length is 21 residues. Germline trimming cut 0 bases from V and 3 bases from J; bases unmatched to any gene: 16. Germline values: CDR1 KGHDR, CDR2 SFDVKD. The CDR3 is CATSDLLFGGTGGEEDYGYTF. The CDR3 region has the DNA TGTGCCACCAGTGATTTGCTGTTCGGAGGGACAGGGGGCGAGGAAGACTATGGCTACACCTTC.

DNA for the CDR3: TGTGCCAGCAGCCAAGATCCTAGCGGGGGTTACAATGAGCAGTTCTTC. It specifies CASSQDPSGGYNEQFF. V is TRBV4-2 and J is TRBJ2-1, with 10 bases matching TRBD2. Germline CDR1 LGHNA, CDR2 YNFKEQ. The CDR3 totals 16 residues. V shed 0 bases, J shed 4 bases, and the junction held 3 bases outside the gene matches.

The chain couples TRBV6-6 to TRBJ1-5, with a weak D call TRBD1 (5 bases). V dropped 10 bases and J dropped 1 base, with 11 bases sitting between them. In germline, CDR1 is MNHNY, CDR2 SVGAGI (reference sequence). The CDR3 extends over 13 amino acids. CDR3 amino acids: CAIGVESNQPQHF. CDR3 DNA: TGTGCCATAGGGGTAGAGAGCAATCAGCCCCAGCATTTT.

This chain links TRBV6-5 with TRBJ2-7; 7 nucleotides agree with TRBD1. V gave up 2 bases and J gave up 2 bases; unmatched junction bases: 6. CDR1 and CDR2 from the germline V gene are MNHEY and SVGAGI. This CDR3 comprises 15 residues. The CDR3 loop reads CASSYKPTGAYEQYF. As DNA, the CDR3 is TGTGCCAGCAGTTACAAACCAACAGGGGCCTACGAGCAGTACTTC.

The rearrangement joins TRBV3-1 (or the pseudogene TRBV3-2) to TRBJ2-2; 11 bases match TRBD2. Germline CDR1 and CDR2: LGHDT and YNNKEL (reference sequence). J lost 5 bases, V lost 1 base, and 3 bases had no gene match. This CDR3 is 16 amino acids long. CDR3 sequence: CASSQGLAGGTGELFF. In DNA, the CDR3 is TGTGCCAGCAGCCAAGGTCTAGCGGGGGGTACCGGGGAGCTGTTTTTT.

This clone has more than one count but fewer than ten. The CDR3: CASSNGGQGVQPQHF. CDR3 bases: TGTGCCAGCTCCAATGGAGGGCAGGGGGTTCAGCCCCAGCATTTT. This chain links TRBV21-1 with TRBJ1-5; the D call of TRBD1 is as the table states it, not checked on the DNA. TRBV21-1 is recorded as a pseudogene. The CDR3 has 15 residues.

The rearrangement uses TRBV5-4 and TRBJ2-1; D possibly corresponds to TRBD1 (6 bases). V was trimmed by 5 bases and J by 7 bases, leaving 10 bases between them. The CDR3 is made up of 12 amino acids. Germline loops: CDR1 SGHNT, CDR2 YYREEE (reference sequence). DNA of the CDR3: TGTGCCAGCAGGGACAGTCCTAATGAGCAGTTCTTC. It translates to CASRDSPNEQFF.

V usage is TRBV12-3 or TRBV12-4 and J usage is TRBJ2-3; weak D call: TRBD2 (6 bases). The CDR3 consists of 12 residues. Trimming took off 4 bases at V and 6 bases at J, with 8 bases between the two ends. The CDR3 spells CASSSLADTQYF. DNA of the CDR3: TGTGCCAGCAGTTCTCTAGCGGATACGCAGTATTTT.

The chain recombines TRBV5-1 with TRBJ2-7, with no clear D. The CDR3 covers 16 residues. V lost 2 bases to trimming and J lost 0 bases, with 15 bases between them. Germline CDR1 SGHRS, CDR2 YFSETQ. Here the CDR3 DNA reads TGCGCCAGCAGCTTCAACAGTTCCCCTCGCTCCTACGAGCAGTACTTC. Amino acid sequence: CASSFNSSPRSYEQYF.

The V call is TRBV5-5, the J call TRBJ2-7, with 10 bases identical to TRBD2. The CDR3 has 16 amino acids. J gave up 2 bases and V 2 bases, and 7 bases lay outside the gene matches. CDR1 is SGHKS and CDR2 is YYEKEE in the germline V gene (reference sequence). Written as DNA, the CDR3 is TGTGCCAGCAGCTTCCCGACTAGCGGGCGACCCTACGAGCAGTACTTC. This encodes CASSFPTSGRPYEQYF.

The chain carries TRBV7-3 and TRBJ1-1; D uncertain. Germline-derived CDR1 and CDR2 are SGHTA and FQGTGA. This CDR3 has 15 residues. Trimming took 0 bases from V and 5 from J, leaving 13 bases between them. As DNA, the CDR3 is TGTGCCAGCAGCTTAACGAGTCGTGGGAGGACTGAAGCTTTCTTT. Encoded protein: CASSLTSRGRTEAFF.

This clone has just a few counts. This rearrangement joins TRBV6-5 to TRBJ1-5; TRBD1 agrees at 9 bases. Germline-derived CDR1 and CDR2 are MNHEY and SVGAGI. The ends lost 6 bases at V and 4 bases at J; junction bases unmatched: 7. The CDR3 contains 15 residues. CDR3 sequence: CASSGTGKENQPQHF. CDR3 DNA sequence: TGTGCCAGCAGCGGGACAGGGAAGGAGAATCAGCCCCAGCATTTT.

The chain combines TRBV7-6 with TRBJ2-5; D ambiguous. Germline CDR1 is SGHVS and CDR2 is FNYEAQ. The CDR3 consists of 11 residues. V lost 5 bases and J lost 2, with 3 bases in between. CDR3: CASSPQETQYF. CDR3 nucleotide sequence: TGTGCCAGCAGCCCACAAGAGACCCAGTACTTC.

This clone was seen a single time. This chain links TRBV7-3 with TRBJ1-6; 8 positions match TRBD1. V gave up 0 bases and J gave up 10 bases; unmatched junction bases: 5. The length of the CDR3 is 15 residues. Germline CDR1 is SGHTA and CDR2 is FQGTGA. The CDR3 nucleotides are TGTGCCAGCAGCTTAACACGCAGGGGGCTCTCACCCCTCCACTTT. Amino acid sequence: CASSLTRRGLSPLHF.

This clone was seen once. The chain recombines TRBV9 with TRBJ1-2, with D perhaps matching TRBD1 (5 bases). The germline V and J ends were trimmed by 4 bases and 1 base, with 14 bases remaining between them. Germline V CDR1 and CDR2: SGDLS, YYNGEE. This CDR3 is built from 15 residues. The CDR3 loop reads CASSPEAGRNYGYTF. The CDR3 DNA reads as TGTGCCAGCAGCCCAGAGGCAGGGCGTAACTATGGCTACACCTTC. The whole variable domain, remainder taken from reference TRBV9 and TRBJ1-2, is DSGVTQTPKHLITATGQRVTLRCSPRSGDLSVYWYQQSLDQGLQFLIQYYNGEERAKGNILERFSAQQFPDLHSELNLSSLELGDSALYFCASSPEAGRNYGYTFGSGTRLTVV.

The rearrangement joins TRBV27 to TRBJ2-2; D possibly corresponds to TRBD2 (7 bases). This CDR3 has 16 residues. Germline V lookup: CDR1 MNHEY, CDR2 SMNVEV (reference sequence). V was cut by 4 bases and J by 6 bases, with 18 bases left in between. In DNA form, the CDR3 reads TGTGCCAGCAGTTCCACCTGGGGGGGCACGGCCGGGGAGCTGTTTTTT. Translation: CASSSTWGGTAGELFF.

CDR3 bases: TGTGCCAGTAGTACGGGTCGCCAGGGTTTTCGTGGGGAAAAACTGTTTTTT. It is translated as CASSTGRQGFRGEKLFF. The rearrangement links TRBV19 to TRBJ1-4; D might be TRBD1 (5 bases). The CDR3 is 17 residues long. The germline V gene has CDR1 LNHDA and CDR2 SQIVND (reference sequence). V dropped 4 bases and J dropped 8 bases, with 23 bases sitting between them.

The chain employs TRBV25-1 and TRBJ2-5; possible D gene TRBD2, 6 bases. CDR3 length equals 15 residues. Germline values: CDR1 MGHDK, CDR2 SYGVNS. V was trimmed by 6 bases and J by 2 bases, leaving 16 bases between them. CDR3 DNA sequence: TGTGCCAGCAGGGAGGGGTACGAGGAACAAGAGACCCAGTACTTC. This sequence encodes CASREGYEEQETQYF. The whole variable domain, remainder taken from reference TRBV25-1 and TRBJ2-5, is EADIYQTPRYLVIGTGKKITLECSQTMGHDKMYWYQQDPGMELHLIHYSYGVNSTEKGDLSSESTVSRIRTEHFPLTLESARPSHTSQYLCASREGYEEQETQYFGPGTRLLVL.

The V call is TRBV5-1, the J call TRBJ2-3, with TRBD2 as a possible D gene (5 bases). This CDR3 has 15 residues. Germline V gene lookup returns CDR1 SGHRS and CDR2 YFSETQ. The V end lost 1 base, the J end lost 3 bases, and 12 bases lay between the germline ends. CDR3 in DNA: TGCGCCAGCAGCTTGAACGGGGAAGGGACAGATACGCAGTATTTT. Amino acids: CASSLNGEGTDTQYF.

The chain uses TRBV9 and TRBJ2-3; D is ambiguous. Trimming removed 4 bases at V and 6 bases at J, with 9 bases between. The germline V gene encodes CDR1 SGDLS and CDR2 YYNGEE. This CDR3 is 12 amino acids long. CDR3 loop: CASSPLGDTQYF. The CDR3 bases are TGTGCCAGCAGCCCCCTCGGGGATACGCAGTATTTT.